This TCR beta chain was found in a study of blood T cell repertoires in COVID-19. Here immunoSEQ multiplex PCR was the method, and the copy in TCRdb shows in-frame clones only, minus some. The data contain 390,000 or so clones, around four fifths of them singletons. The junction had 10 bases not matched to a gene; V was cut back by 3 bases and J by 8 bases. Per germline, CDR1 LGHDT and CDR2 YNNKEL (reference sequence). This CDR3 comprises 17 residues. V gene TRBV3-1 (or the pseudogene TRBV3-2) combines with J gene TRBJ2-1; 13 bases agree with TRBD2. This receptor was identified in a woman between 45 and 65 years old who had recovered from COVID-19. Sequencing was carried out using PBMCs or T cells enriched from blood (not recorded which). The CDR3 DNA reads TGTGCCAGCAGCCAGTCGGGGAGGACTAGCGGGAGTGATGAGCAGTTCTTC. It is translated as CASSQSGRTSGSDEQFF.